These 24 T cell receptor beta chains were all obtained from the same sample, sequenced in a study of blood T cell repertoires in COVID-19. Repertoires were generated with immunoSEQ multiplex PCR, while TCRdb's copy carries only in-frame clones and drops some. The sample contains over 110,000 clones, nearly 90% of which appear only once. Specimen: peripheral blood. These receptors were obtained from a man in his sixties or seventies with acute or convalescent COVID-19.

The rearrangement links TRBV5-1 to TRBJ2-3; 8 bases line up with TRBD2. Trimming took 0 bases from V and 0 from J; bases not matched to a gene: 12. The CDR3 contains 19 residues. CDR1 and CDR2 (germline): SGHRS, YFSETQ. CDR3: CASSLAGGMASGSTDTQYF. The CDR3 DNA is TGCGCCAGCAGCTTGGCCGGGGGTATGGCTAGCGGGAGCACAGATACGCAGTATTTT.

The chain is built from TRBV7-9 and TRBJ2-7; 8 bases align to TRBD2. V shed 2 bases, J shed 2 bases, and the junction held 5 bases outside the gene matches. The CDR3 runs to 15 residues. CDR1 and CDR2 (germline): SEHNR, FQNEAQ (reference sequence). CDR3 residues: CASSLTAGGPYEQYF. The DNA for the CDR3 is TGTGCCAGCAGCTTAACGGCGGGGGGACCCTACGAGCAGTACTTC.

This clone was detected once. The J gene is TRBJ2-3, the V gene TRBV5-1; 11 bases are shared with TRBD1. Looked up from germline, CDR1 is SGHRS and CDR2 is YFSETQ. The V gene end was trimmed by 4 bases and the J gene end by 3 bases; junction bases not matched to a gene: 7. The CDR3 consists of 16 residues. CDR3 coding DNA: TGCGCCAGCAGCGTAGGGACAGGGGGACGGACAGATACGCAGTATTTT. It codes for CASSVGTGGRTDTQYF.

The CDR3 DNA reads as TGTGCCAGCAGTCGACTCAGGGGTCTGAGGACTGAAGCTTTCTTT. Its protein product is CASSRLRGLRTEAFF. The chain joins TRBV27 to TRBJ1-1; perhaps TRBD1 as D (6 bases). Germline values: CDR1 MNHEY, CDR2 SMNVEV (reference sequence). The V and J ends lost 5 bases and 5 bases respectively, with 18 bases between them. CDR3 size: 15 residues.

The rearrangement uses TRBV18 and TRBJ1-4; TRBD1 matches 8 bases. The CDR3 is 16 residues long. Trimming at V came to 0 bases and at J to 2 bases, leaving 2 bases not matched to a gene. Germline CDR1 and CDR2: KGHSH and LQKENI. The CDR3 bases are TGTGCCAGCTCACCACCCCAGGGGGCCACTAATGAAAAACTGTTTTTT. Its protein is CASSPPQGATNEKLFF.

The DNA for the CDR3 is TGTGCCAGCCTGCTAGAGGCTGGGGCCAACGTCCTGACTTTC. It translates to CASLLEAGANVLTF. The V call is TRBV2, the J call TRBJ2-6; D call uncertain. Germline CDR1 SNHLY, CDR2 FYNNEI. The ends were cut back, 8 bases at V and 2 bases at J, with 10 bases in the middle. The CDR3 spans 14 residues.

J is TRBJ2-1 and V is TRBV18; TRBD1 is a possible D gene (6 bases). Germline CDR1 and CDR2: KGHSH and LQKENI. The V and J ends lost 3 bases and 4 bases respectively, with 19 bases between them. The CDR3 totals 17 residues. Here the CDR3 reads CASSPMAGASVYNEQFF. As DNA, the CDR3 is TGTGCCAGCTCACCTATGGCAGGGGCTTCCGTGTACAATGAGCAGTTCTTC.

V and J are TRBV11-2 and TRBJ2-1; D possibly corresponds to TRBD2 (5 bases). The V gene's germline CDR1 is SGHAT and CDR2 FQNNGV. V lost 4 bases, J lost 12 bases, and 16 bases lay in between. This CDR3 region has 13 residues. DNA of the CDR3: TGTGCCAGCAGCTCCGAACGCAGCGGAGTGCAGTTCTTC. The encoded protein is CASSSERSGVQFF.

This clone was seen only once. The chain recombines TRBV12-5 with TRBJ2-2; 11 bases agree with TRBD1. This CDR3 region has 15 residues. V lost 2 bases and J lost 8; bases outside the gene matches: 4. CDR1 is LGHNT and CDR2 is FRNRAP in the germline V gene. CDR3 bases: TGTGCTAGTGGTTTGTGGACAGGGGGCACGGGGGAGCTGTTTTTT. Its protein product is CASGLWTGGTGELFF.

The CDR3 spells CASSSTARTEAFF. The CDR3 DNA reads TGTGCCAGCAGTTCGACAGCGCGCACTGAAGCTTTCTTT. This chain connects TRBV12-3 or TRBV12-4 to TRBJ1-1; weak D call: TRBD1 (5 bases). The germline V and J ends were trimmed by 4 bases and 4 bases, with 10 bases remaining between them. The CDR3 is made up of 13 amino acids.

V gene TRBV9 combines with J gene TRBJ1-2; TRBD1 matches at 8 bases. CDR3 length equals 16 residues. Germline assignment: CDR1 SGDLS and CDR2 YYNGEE. Trimming took 1 base from V and 4 from J; bases not matched to a gene: 9. The CDR3 here is CASSVSWTGRAYGYTF. The CDR3 coding sequence is TGTGCCAGCAGCGTATCCTGGACAGGGAGGGCCTATGGCTACACCTTC.

V gene TRBV5-5 combines with J gene TRBJ1-2; TRBD1 aligns across 7 bases. The germline V gene has CDR1 SGHKS and CDR2 YYEKEE (reference sequence). V was pared by 0 bases and J by 7 bases, with 12 bases of the junction left unmatched. CDR3 length: 16 residues. The CDR3 protein is CASSLGGGQDISGYTF. CDR3 sequence (DNA): TGTGCCAGCAGCTTGGGAGGCGGACAGGATATATCTGGCTACACCTTC.

The rearrangement uses TRBV28 and TRBJ1-2, with 8 bases fitting TRBD1. The V gene's germline CDR1 is MDHEN and CDR2 SYDVKM. This CDR3 comprises 16 residues. Losses at the gene ends were 3 bases for V and 4 bases for J; bases not matched to a gene: 10. The DNA of the CDR3 is TGTGCCAGCAGTTTTGACGGGACAGGACAGTCCTATGGCTACACCTTC. Translating it yields CASSFDGTGQSYGYTF.

V is TRBV10-3 and J is TRBJ1-6, with 7 bases aligning to TRBD1. Germline V CDR1 and CDR2: ENHRY, SYGVKD. This CDR3 is 13 amino acids long. The junction had 1 base not matched to a gene; V was cut back by 9 bases and J by 2 bases. CDR3 protein: CAIQGAYNSPLHF. DNA for the CDR3: TGTGCCATTCAGGGGGCCTATAATTCACCCCTCCACTTT.

This clone was counted a few times. This chain joins TRBV6-5 and TRBJ2-3; TRBD2 agrees at 8 bases. V dropped 6 bases and J dropped 0; count of bases not matched to a gene: 5. Germline assignment: CDR1 MNHEY and CDR2 SVGAGI. The length of the CDR3 is 15 residues. CDR3 amino acids: CASRRAGGSTDTQYF. The CDR3 DNA is TGTGCCAGCAGACGTGCGGGGGGTAGCACAGATACGCAGTATTTT.

This chain links TRBV7-3 with TRBJ1-6; 9 nucleotides match TRBD1. The germline V gene has CDR1 SGHTA and CDR2 FQGTGA. V shed 2 bases and J 4 bases; nucleotides not matched to a gene: 3. This CDR3 region has 16 residues. CDR3 region: CASSLAGTGYNSPLHF. The CDR3 DNA reads TGTGCCAGCAGCTTAGCAGGGACAGGGTATAATTCACCCCTCCACTTT.

This chain uses TRBV24-1 with TRBJ2-5, with 11 bases matching TRBD1. Germline CDR1 KGHDR, CDR2 SFDVKD. The CDR3 sequence is 19 residues long. V trimming: 5 bases; J trimming: 5 bases; junction bases outside the gene matches: 18. In DNA form, the CDR3 reads TGTGCCACCAGTGTTACCGGGACAGGGGGGTCCTTTTGGAGCGAGACCCAGTACTTC. This translates into CATSVTGTGGSFWSETQYF.

V gene TRBV30 combines with J gene TRBJ2-1; TRBD1 matches 7 bases. The CDR3 length is 14 residues. Per the germline V gene, CDR1 is GTSNPN and CDR2 is SVGIG (reference sequence). V trimming: 7 bases; J trimming: 7 bases; junction bases outside the gene matches: 13. As DNA, the CDR3 is TGTGCCTACAGCCGACAGGGTAATCCGAATGAGCAGTTCTTC. Translated, it gives CAYSRQGNPNEQFF.

This clone was observed once. V usage is TRBV10-3 and J usage is TRBJ2-1; 9 bases align to TRBD2. With 2 bases clipped from V and 8 bases from J, the junction kept 4 bases outside the gene matches. CDR3 length equals 14 residues. Germline CDR1 reads ENHRY; CDR2 reads SYGVKD. In DNA, the CDR3 is TGTGCCATCAGTGAGGGGGTAGCGGGAGATGAGCAGTTCTTC. It specifies CAISEGVAGDEQFF.

This clone was picked up one time. The J gene is TRBJ2-4, the V gene TRBV12-5; 7 nucleotides agree with TRBD2. This CDR3 is 17 amino acids long. Germline-derived CDR1 and CDR2 are LGHNT and FRNRAP. V shed 7 bases, J shed 0 bases, and the junction held 12 bases outside the gene matches. For the CDR3, the DNA is TGTGCTAGTGTAAGGAGGGCTAGCGGTCTAGCCAAAAACATTCAGTACTTC. Protein product: CASVRRASGLAKNIQYF.

The chain carries TRBV28 and TRBJ1-4; 7 nucleotides line up with TRBD1. The junction had 8 bases not matched to a gene; V was cut back by 5 bases and J by 5 bases. The CDR3 is 15 residues long. Germline loops: CDR1 MDHEN, CDR2 SYDVKM. The CDR3 bases are TGTGCCAGCAGTGGTACCGGGACAGCAAATGAAAAACTGTTTTTT. Residues: CASSGTGTANEKLFF.

The chain recombines TRBV5-4 with TRBJ1-2; TRBD1 agrees at 9 bases. This CDR3 is built from 16 residues. With V trimmed by 4 bases and J by 4 bases, 11 bases remained unmatched. Germline V gene sequence: CDR1 SGHNT, CDR2 YYREEE (reference sequence). The CDR3 protein is CASSNAQGQGTYGYTF. The CDR3 bases are TGTGCCAGCAGCAATGCACAAGGACAGGGGACCTATGGCTACACCTTC. The full variable domain, in which reference TRBV5-4 and TRBJ1-2 provide the parts outside the CDR3, is ETGVTQSPTHLIKTRGQQVTLRCSSQSGHNTVSWYQQALGQGPQFIFQYYREEENGRGNFPPRFSGLQFPNYSSELNVNALELDDSALYLCASSNAQGQGTYGYTFGSGTRLTVV.

This chain links TRBV7-9 with TRBJ1-2, with a weak D call TRBD1 (6 bases). The CDR3 extends over 15 amino acids. V lost 3 bases and J lost 7, with 18 bases in between. Germline V gives CDR1 SEHNR, CDR2 FQNEAQ (reference sequence). The CDR3 DNA reads TGTGCCAGCAGCTTTGGGACACAGGGAGTTTCTGGCTACACCTTC. This translates into CASSFGTQGVSGYTF.

The J gene is TRBJ1-5, the V gene TRBV10-3, with 8 positions matching TRBD1. The CDR3 spans 14 residues. Looked up from germline, CDR1 is ENHRY and CDR2 is SYGVKD. J lost 2 bases, V lost 6 bases, and 3 bases had no gene match. The CDR3 is CAIRDREGNQPQHF. The CDR3 DNA follows: TGTGCCATCAGGGACAGGGAAGGCAATCAGCCCCAGCATTTT.